These T cell receptor beta chains were read from a single sample in a study of blood T cell repertoires in COVID-19. The table came from immunoSEQ multiplex PCR; TCRdb's copy has only in-frame clones and leaves some out. The data contain around 300,000 clones, roughly 90% of them singletons. Material for sequencing was PBMCs or T cells enriched from blood (not recorded which). The receptor source for this set is a woman aged 25-40 years who had recovered from COVID-19. CDR3s include the opening cysteine and the closing phenylalanine or tryptophan. The D gene is left open where the match is weak. Clone size appears in some rows only: once, few, many, or a class for an expanded clone.

size: once
J: TRBJ1-2
V: TRBV5-1
D: -
DNA: TGCGCCAGCAGTTCCCTGGGAGGGACCGGTGGCTACACCTTC
CDR3: CASSSLGGTGGYTF

size: -
J: TRBJ2-1
V: TRBV19
D: TRBD2
DNA: TGTGCCAGTAGTAGCCTAGCGGGAGCGGTTGAGCAGTTCTTC
CDR3: CASSSLAGAVEQFF

size: -
J: TRBJ1-1
V: TRBV6-5
D: TRBD1
DNA: TGTGCCAGCAGGGACACCGGGACAGGGAACACTGAAGCTTTCTTT
CDR3: CASRDTGTGNTEAFF

size: -
J: TRBJ2-1
V: TRBV11-2
D: -
DNA: TGTGCCAGCAGCTTAGAAGGGGGTGCGGGCCCTTACAATGAGCAGTTCTTC
CDR3: CASSLEGGAGPYNEQFF

size: -
J: TRBJ2-1
V: TRBV7-9
D: -
DNA: TGTGCCAGCAGCTTAGGACAGGACTTCTACAATGAGCAGTTCTTC
CDR3: CASSLGQDFYNEQFF

size: -
J: TRBJ1-2
V: TRBV27
D: TRBD1
DNA: TGTGCCAGCAGTTTGACAGGGCCTCATAACTATGGCTACACCTTC
CDR3: CASSLTGPHNYGYTF

size: -
J: TRBJ1-5
V: TRBV15
D: -
DNA: TGTGCCACCAGCAGAGCTCTTAGCAATCAGCCCCAGCATTTT
CDR3: CATSRALSNQPQHF

size: few
J: TRBJ1-1
V: TRBV29-1
D: -
DNA: TGCAGCGTTGCTCAACAGGGTAGTACTGAAGCTTTCTTT
CDR3: CSVAQQGSTEAFF

size: -
J: TRBJ2-7
V: TRBV2
D: TRBD2
DNA: TGTGCCAGCATGAAGTCGGGACTAGCCGACGAGCAGTACTTC
CDR3: CASMKSGLADEQYF

size: -
J: TRBJ2-7
V: TRBV7-2
D: TRBD1
DNA: TGTGCCAGCAGCTTAAGGGTTGGGGGACAGAAATTCTACGAGCAGTACTTC
CDR3: CASSLRVGGQKFYEQYF

size: once
J: TRBJ2-1
V: TRBV6-4
D: TRBD2
DNA: TGTGCCAGCAGCAGTAAAATTACTAGCGGAGTCTACAATGAGCAGTTCTTC
CDR3: CASSSKITSGVYNEQFF

size: few
J: TRBJ1-5
V: TRBV2
D: -
DNA: TGTGCCAGCAGCGCGCAGGGAAGCAATCAGCCCCAGCATTTT
CDR3: CASSAQGSNQPQHF

size: -
J: TRBJ1-6
V: TRBV5-4
D: -
DNA: TGTGCCAGCAGCTTGATGGGACTTAATTCACCCCTCCACTTT
CDR3: CASSLMGLNSPLHF

size: -
J: TRBJ1-4
V: TRBV27
D: TRBD1
DNA: TGTGCCAGCAGTTTAGTGAAGGGGGCGCGGAAACTGTTTTTT
CDR3: CASSLVKGARKLFF

size: -
J: TRBJ1-3
V: TRBV9
D: -
DNA: TGTGCCAGCAGCGCAGCCCCGGGTTACGGAAACACCATATATTTT
CDR3: CASSAAPGYGNTIYF

size: -
J: TRBJ2-6
V: TRBV11-2
D: -
DNA: TGTGCCAGCAGCTTCCCTTTTCGGTCCGGGGCCAACGTCCTGACTTTC
CDR3: CASSFPFRSGANVLTF

size: -
J: TRBJ2-3
V: TRBV7-8
D: -
DNA: TGTGCCAGCAGCTCCCAGGGGATCCAAGATACGCAGTATTTT
CDR3: CASSSQGIQDTQYF

size: -
J: TRBJ1-2
V: TRBV24-1
D: TRBD1
DNA: TGTGCCACTCAGACAGGGGGCAGGGGCTATGGCTACACCTTC
CDR3: CATQTGGRGYGYTF

size: -
J: TRBJ2-1
V: TRBV10-3
D: TRBD1
DNA: TGTGCCATCAGTGGTCTCGGGACAGAATACAATGAGCAGTTCTTC
CDR3: CAISGLGTEYNEQFF

size: -
J: TRBJ2-7
V: TRBV7-8
D: -
DNA: TGTGCCAGCAGCTTAGCGCGGGTCATGGTTACCTACGAGCAGTACTTC
CDR3: CASSLARVMVTYEQYF

size: -
J: TRBJ1-2
V: TRBV7-2
D: -
DNA: TGTGCCAGCAGCCTCCAGACGGGGGGGGCGGGCTACACCTTC
CDR3: CASSLQTGGAGYTF

size: -
J: TRBJ1-4
V: TRBV27
D: TRBD1
DNA: TGTGCCAGCAGTTCAACAGGGGGCTATGAAAAACTGTTTTTT
CDR3: CASSSTGGYEKLFF

size: -
J: TRBJ1-2
V: TRBV2
D: -
DNA: TGTGCCAGCAGTCCGAGCTATGGCTACACCTTC
CDR3: CASSPSYGYTF

size: once
J: TRBJ1-2
V: TRBV7-9
D: TRBD1
DNA: TGTGCCAGCGAACAGGGGGCGGCTGGCTATGGCTACACCTTC
CDR3: CASEQGAAGYGYTF

size: -
J: TRBJ1-1
V: TRBV7-9
D: -
DNA: TGTGCCAGCAGCTTATTGGGGGGGCGGAGAGTCACTGAAGCTTTCTTT
CDR3: CASSLLGGRRVTEAFF

size: -
J: TRBJ1-5
V: TRBV5-6
D: -
DNA: TGTGCCAGCAGCTTTACACCGAATCAGCCCCAGCATTTT
CDR3: CASSFTPNQPQHF

size: -
J: TRBJ1-2
V: TRBV18
D: -
DNA: TGTGCCAGCTCACCTAACAGGGAATTCTATGGCTACACCTTC
CDR3: CASSPNREFYGYTF

size: -
J: TRBJ1-5
V: TRBV5-8
D: -
DNA: TGTGCCAGCAGCTTTCCTCCGGGGAGCAATCAGCCCCAGCATTTT
CDR3: CASSFPPGSNQPQHF

size: -
J: TRBJ1-3
V: TRBV13
D: -
DNA: TGTGCCACATCGTGGAGGGTGCCGGGAAACACCATATATTTT
CDR3: CATSWRVPGNTIYF

size: -
J: TRBJ1-3
V: TRBV4-2
D: -
DNA: TGTGCCAGCAGCCAAGCCAAGGGACTAATTTCTGGAAACACCATATATTTT
CDR3: CASSQAKGLISGNTIYF

size: -
J: TRBJ1-2
V: TRBV7-9
D: -
DNA: TGTGCCGGGAATGGGGGGAATGACTATGGCTACACCTTC
CDR3: CAGNGGNDYGYTF

size: -
J: TRBJ2-7
V: TRBV2
D: TRBD1
DNA: TGTGCCAGCAGTGAGGACAGGGGGACGAACGAGCAGTACTTC
CDR3: CASSEDRGTNEQYF

size: once
J: TRBJ2-6
V: TRBV5-1
D: TRBD1
DNA: TGCGCCAGCGGACAGGTTCTCTCTGGGGCCAACGTCCTGACTTTC
CDR3: CASGQVLSGANVLTF

size: -
J: TRBJ1-2
V: TRBV7-2
D: -
DNA: TGTGCCAGCAGCTTAGGTGCAGGCGTTAACTATGGCTACACCTTC
CDR3: CASSLGAGVNYGYTF

size: once
J: TRBJ2-2
V: TRBV7-8
D: -
DNA: TGTGCCAGCAGCTTAGGATCACCCCGCGGGTCCGGGGAGCTGTTTTTT
CDR3: CASSLGSPRGSGELFF

size: -
J: TRBJ1-2
V: TRBV27
D: -
DNA: TGTGCCAGCAGTTTCGAACGCGGGACTCTGGGCTACACCTTC
CDR3: CASSFERGTLGYTF

size: -
J: TRBJ1-4
V: TRBV27
D: TRBD1
DNA: TGTGCCAGCAGCCAACAGCAGGGGGTTAATGAAAAACTGTTTTTT
CDR3: CASSQQQGVNEKLFF

size: -
J: TRBJ1-1
V: TRBV5-1
D: TRBD1
DNA: TGCGCCAGCAACTCCGGGACAGGTGAGAACACTGAAGCTTTCTTT
CDR3: CASNSGTGENTEAFF

size: -
J: TRBJ2-1
V: TRBV7-8
D: TRBD1
DNA: TGTGCCAGCAGCGTAAACACAGGGGGCGCAAGGAATGAGCAGTTCTTC
CDR3: CASSVNTGGARNEQFF

size: -
J: TRBJ2-1
V: TRBV6-1
D: -
DNA: TGTGCCAGCAGTGAAGTAGTGGTCGTCCCCTACAATGAGCAGTTCTTC
CDR3: CASSEVVVVPYNEQFF

size: -
J: TRBJ2-2
V: TRBV10-3
D: TRBD1
DNA: TGTGCCATAAGGCGGGACAGGGCAAACACCGGGGAGCTGTTTTTT
CDR3: CAIRRDRANTGELFF

size: -
J: TRBJ2-3
V: TRBV4-2
D: TRBD1
DNA: TGTGCCAGCAGGCGGGGACAGGACACAGATACGCAGTATTTT
CDR3: CASRRGQDTDTQYF

size: -
J: TRBJ2-1
V: TRBV7-2
D: TRBD2
DNA: TGTGCCAGCAGGACCCCGAGGACTAGCTCCTACAATGAGCAGTTCTTC
CDR3: CASRTPRTSSYNEQFF

size: -
J: TRBJ2-7
V: TRBV3-1/TRBV3-2
D: TRBD2
DNA: TGTGCCAGCGGGGGGGCTAGCGGGAGTTTTGACGAGCAGTACTTC
CDR3: CASGGASGSFDEQYF